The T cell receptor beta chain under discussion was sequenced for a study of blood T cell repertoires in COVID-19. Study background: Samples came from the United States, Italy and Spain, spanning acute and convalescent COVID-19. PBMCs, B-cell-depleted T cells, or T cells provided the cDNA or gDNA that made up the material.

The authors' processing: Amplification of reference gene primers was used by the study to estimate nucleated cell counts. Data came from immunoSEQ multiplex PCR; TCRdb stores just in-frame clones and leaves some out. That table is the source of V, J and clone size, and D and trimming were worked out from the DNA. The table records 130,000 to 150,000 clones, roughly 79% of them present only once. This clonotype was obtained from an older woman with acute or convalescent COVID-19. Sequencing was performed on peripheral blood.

The CDR3 nucleotides read TGTGCCAGCAGCTTAGCAGGCGGGGAGCTGTTTTTT. This gives the protein CASSLAGGELFF. The V call is TRBV11-2, the J call TRBJ2-2, with D hard to call. Germline V gene sequence: CDR1 SGHAT, CDR2 FQNNGV. Trimming left V 1 base short and J 7 bases short, with 4 bases between. The CDR3 covers 12 residues.